The entry below gives a single T cell receptor (beta chain) sequence along with its context. Its cognate antigen is unknown. CDR1 and CDR2 (germline): LNHDA, SQIVND (reference sequence). V lost 7 bases and J lost 2; bases outside the gene matches: 7. The CDR3 totals 14 residues. TCRdb's table, derived via immunoSEQ multiplex PCR, lists solely in-frame clones and lacks some. The sample yields some 68,000 clones, 86% seen once. These data belong to a study of OX40 agonist ivuxolimab in advanced cancers. Study details: Treatment received earlier with anti-PD-1, anti-PD-L1 or anti-CTLA-4 agents was allowed, and 40% had some. Three individuals attained partial responses, comprising one hepatocellular carcinoma case and two cutaneous melanoma cases. General study findings and limits: Among expanded peripheral T cells, antigen specificity went undetermined. It was also the case that some nonresponders had low normalized T-cell clonal expansion.

Sequencing used CD4+ or CD8+ T cells sorted from blood, obtained in a trial of the OX40 agonist ivuxolimab. The source is an adult with an advanced solid tumor such as melanoma, head and neck, liver or kidney cancer. The chain uses TRBV19 and TRBJ1-2; TRBD1 aligns across 7 bases. The CDR3 DNA sequence: TGTGCCAGTACGCCGGACAGGCCCAACTATGGCTACACCTTC. Its translation: CASTPDRPNYGYTF. Based on the CDR3 plus reference TRBV19 and TRBJ1-2, the full variable domain is DGGITQSPKYLFRKEGQNVTLSCEQNLNHDAMYWYRQDPGQGLRLIYYSQIVNDFQKGDIAEGYSVSREKKESFPLTVTSAQKNPTAFYLCASTPDRPNYGYTFGSGTRLTVV.